Listed here is a single T cell receptor beta chain. There is no known antigen for this receptor. Base quality data are lacking; no much larger clone is found one base away. A two-step multiplex PCR amplified TCR-beta CDR3 regions from genomic DNA, and the second step of the PCR added Illumina-compatible adaptors. TCR-beta immunosequencing was carried out on an Illumina platform through the commercial immunoSEQ service. The authors processed their data as follows. Repertoires were described by productive clonality and by Top 10 Clones, which is the percentage of T-cell templates coming from the ten most frequent sequences. Productive clonality ranged from 0 to 1, with 1 indicating a monoclonal population. Using log10 scatter plots, tumour-associated clones were identified as sequences that made up at least 0.1% of tumour T-cell templates yet were absent from the matched non-adjacent lung. Student's t-tests were used for two-group comparisons, ANOVA for comparisons across stages, and linear regression for relationships, with analyses done in GraphPad Prism7 and R. TCRdb limited this immuneACCESS table to in-frame rearrangements with V and J called. A share of clones is missing; checked studies link under half to unresolved V genes, and the rest is unexplained. That table furnishes V, J and clone size, whereas the DNA furnished D and trimming. This sample has 6,400 or so clones in its table, and 71% of those were observed once. The ten largest make up about 6% of the sample.

After removal of 5 bases from V and 0 bases from J, the junction retains 8 bases not matched to a gene. In the germline V gene, CDR1 corresponds to SGHTA and CDR2 to FQGNSA. The CDR3 has 16 amino acids, counting the end cysteine and phenylalanine. The only DNA kept is the CDR3, 48 bases in frame from the first base. Normal lung samples came from the same patient and were non-adjacent lung tissue collected as far from the tumour as possible, with a minimum distance of 3 cm. From frozen aliquots of unsorted single-cell suspensions, genomic DNA was isolated using the QIAamp DNA kit. Tissues were received within 2 hours of resection and processed immediately into single-cell suspensions. Tissue was broken up mechanically, digested enzymatically with DNase I, collagenase I and hyaluronidase for roughly 32 minutes at 37 degrees C, and then filtered and RBC-lysed. This sample is drawn from a study of immune cell composition in non-small cell lung cancer listed by TCRdb under 2017. In terms of the full investigation: Histologic subtype, mainly lung adenocarcinoma or squamous cell carcinoma, was assigned on the basis of H&E together with p63, CK5, Napsin A and TTF-1 immunohistochemistry. Using Adaptive Biotechnologies, the researchers ran TCR-beta sequencing on about 32 paired NSCLC tumour and non-adjacent lung specimens, along with about two dozen tumour-only specimens. For supplementary cohort #1, made up of 10 to 11 lung adenocarcinoma cases, paired tumour/lung TCR-beta sequencing was done and TIL populations were generated so that tumour reactivity could be assessed. Several tumour specimens with TCR-beta data were of rare histological subtypes and were excluded from the subtype comparisons. Overall study results and their limits: No significant correlation was found between smoking pack-years and tumour TCR-beta clonality. In roughly 11 adenocarcinoma cases, a strong correlation was found between maximal tumour-associated clone frequency and TIL tumour reactivity, whereas no such correlation was found between overall clonality and TIL tumour reactivity. Nearly half of NSCLC cases had tumour-associated clones >0.5%, found in 33% of adenocarcinomas compared with approximately 77% of squamous carcinomas. The reactivity cohort contained only 9 to 10 cases, and the tumour-reactive clones were not shown to have sequences in common with the dominant in vivo tumour-associated clones.

This TCR derives from a human donor with non-small cell lung cancer. Sequenced material: non-adjacent lung tissue. The chain is made from TRBV7-2 and TRBJ1-1; TRBD1 fits 8 bases in the junction. Here the CDR3 is given as CASSTRTGRMNTEAFF. The nucleotide sequence is TGTGCCAGCAGCACACGGACAGGGCGGATGAACACTGAAGCTTTCTTT.